These T cell receptor beta chains were read from a single sample in a study of long-term antiretroviral therapy in people with HIV. TCRdb's table, derived via immunoSEQ multiplex PCR, lists solely in-frame clones and lacks some. The repertoire has about 12,000 clones, approximately 77% of them found once; the top ten carry more than 15%. This sample comprised unsorted PBMCs, obtained 0.5 years before starting antiretroviral therapy. The receptors come from a woman aged 40 to 50 with HIV. Each CDR3 is given with its conserved first and last residue. D genes are given only for firm matches. Clone sizes are given selectively: once, few, many, or a class where the clone is expanded.

len: 16
d_gene: NA
abundance: NA
v_gene: TRBV6-5
j_gene: TRBJ1-2
CDR3aa: CASSFQGGSRLGGYTF
CDR3nt: TGTGCCAGCAGTTTTCAAGGGGGATCTAGATTGGGGGGCTACACCTTC

len: 14
d_gene: TRBD2
abundance: once
v_gene: TRBV6-1
j_gene: TRBJ2-7
CDR3aa: CASSLAGGLYEQYF
CDR3nt: TGTGCCAGTAGTCTAGCGGGAGGGCTATACGAGCAGTACTTC

len: 15
d_gene: NA
abundance: NA
v_gene: TRBV18
j_gene: TRBJ2-2
CDR3aa: CASSPGQKNTGELFF
CDR3nt: TGTGCCAGCTCACCGGGGCAGAAAAACACCGGGGAGCTGTTTTTT

len: 15
d_gene: NA
abundance: NA
v_gene: TRBV15
j_gene: TRBJ1-5
CDR3aa: CATSRDNGEGQPQHF
CDR3nt: TGTGCCACCAGCAGAGATAACGGGGAGGGACAGCCCCAGCATTTT

len: 15
d_gene: TRBD1
abundance: NA
v_gene: TRBV4-1
j_gene: TRBJ2-6
CDR3aa: CASSQAAGTGKVLTF
CDR3nt: TGCGCCAGCAGCCAAGCGGCCGGGACAGGGAAAGTCCTGACTTTC

len: 10
d_gene: NA
abundance: NA
v_gene: TRBV20-1
j_gene: TRBJ2-1
CDR3aa: CSALGNEQFF
CDR3nt: TGCAGTGCTTTGGGCAATGAGCAGTTCTTC

len: 14
d_gene: NA
abundance: NA
v_gene: TRBV13
j_gene: TRBJ2-2
CDR3aa: CASTRRDYTGELFF
CDR3nt: TGTGCCAGCACGAGGAGGGATTACACCGGGGAGCTGTTTTTT

len: 11
d_gene: NA
abundance: medium-sized
v_gene: TRBV28
j_gene: TRBJ2-5
CDR3aa: CASSLLGVQYF
CDR3nt: TGTGCCAGCAGTTTATTGGGAGTCCAGTACTTC

len: 16
d_gene: TRBD2
abundance: NA
v_gene: TRBV6-5
j_gene: TRBJ2-3
CDR3aa: CASSYSPSGSTDTQYF
CDR3nt: TGTGCCAGCAGTTACTCGCCTAGCGGGAGTACAGATACGCAGTATTTT

len: 14
d_gene: NA
abundance: NA
v_gene: TRBV7-2
j_gene: TRBJ1-2
CDR3aa: CASSPTWGNYGYTF
CDR3nt: TGTGCCAGCAGCCCAACGTGGGGGAACTATGGCTACACCTTC

len: 13
d_gene: TRBD1
abundance: NA
v_gene: TRBV11-3
j_gene: TRBJ1-1
CDR3aa: CASSKQGDTEAFF
CDR3nt: TGTGCCAGCAGCAAACAGGGGGACACTGAAGCTTTCTTT

len: 16
d_gene: TRBD1
abundance: NA
v_gene: TRBV5-6
j_gene: TRBJ1-1
CDR3aa: CASSLPLQGRNTEAFF
CDR3nt: TGTGCCAGCAGCCTTCCTCTACAGGGGAGGAACACTGAAGCTTTCTTT

len: 14
d_gene: NA
abundance: once
v_gene: TRBV9
j_gene: TRBJ2-6
CDR3aa: CASASLSGANVLTF
CDR3nt: TGTGCCAGCGCAAGCCTCTCTGGGGCCAACGTCCTGACTTTC

len: 15
d_gene: TRBD2
abundance: NA
v_gene: TRBV11-3
j_gene: TRBJ2-1
CDR3aa: CASSLDSSGYNEQFF
CDR3nt: TGTGCCAGCAGCTTAGATTCTAGCGGGTACAATGAGCAGTTCTTC

len: 16
d_gene: TRBD1
abundance: few
v_gene: TRBV12-5
j_gene: TRBJ1-2
CDR3aa: CASGVDRGRAFRGYTF
CDR3nt: TGTGCTAGTGGTGTAGACAGGGGCCGCGCGTTTCGTGGCTACACCTTC

len: 13
d_gene: NA
abundance: once
v_gene: TRBV7-2
j_gene: TRBJ1-2
CDR3aa: CASSLAGSYGYTF
CDR3nt: TGTGCCAGCAGCCTCGCGGGGAGCTATGGCTACACCTTC

len: 13
d_gene: NA
abundance: NA
v_gene: TRBV5-1
j_gene: TRBJ2-7
CDR3aa: CASSPTTNYEQYF
CDR3nt: TGCGCCAGCAGTCCCACGACAAACTACGAGCAGTACTTC

len: 14
d_gene: TRBD1
abundance: once
v_gene: TRBV4-1
j_gene: TRBJ2-2
CDR3aa: CASSHDRVPGELFF
CDR3nt: TGCGCCAGCAGCCATGACAGGGTCCCCGGGGAGCTGTTTTTT

len: 14
d_gene: NA
abundance: few
v_gene: TRBV14
j_gene: TRBJ2-3
CDR3aa: CASSQGFSTDTQYF
CDR3nt: TGTGCCAGCAGCCAAGGTTTCAGCACAGATACGCAGTATTTT

len: 15
d_gene: NA
abundance: NA
v_gene: TRBV5-1
j_gene: TRBJ1-1
CDR3aa: CASSLVPGKNTEAFF
CDR3nt: TGCGCCAGCAGCTTGGTCCCAGGAAAGAACACTGAAGCTTTCTTT

len: 13
d_gene: NA
abundance: NA
v_gene: TRBV19
j_gene: TRBJ1-5
CDR3aa: CASSQDRERSQHF
CDR3nt: TGTGCCAGTAGTCAGGACCGTGAGCGCTCCCAGCATTTT

len: 13
d_gene: NA
abundance: NA
v_gene: TRBV13
j_gene: TRBJ2-5
CDR3aa: CASSLYRGETQYF
CDR3nt: TGTGCCAGCAGCTTATATAGGGGGGAGACCCAGTACTTC

len: 17
d_gene: NA
abundance: NA
v_gene: TRBV5-6
j_gene: TRBJ2-7
CDR3aa: CASSLLKGPGTSYEQYF
CDR3nt: TGTGCCAGCAGCTTGCTAAAGGGGCCCGGAACAAGCTACGAGCAGTACTTC

len: 13
d_gene: NA
abundance: few
v_gene: TRBV30
j_gene: TRBJ1-6
CDR3aa: CAWSVGGDSPLHF
CDR3nt: TGTGCCTGGAGTGTGGGCGGGGATTCACCCCTCCACTTT

len: 14
d_gene: TRBD2
abundance: NA
v_gene: TRBV9
j_gene: TRBJ2-7
CDR3aa: CASSAGLAGYEQYF
CDR3nt: TGTGCCAGCAGCGCGGGACTAGCGGGCTACGAGCAGTACTTC

len: 15
d_gene: NA
abundance: NA
v_gene: TRBV7-9
j_gene: TRBJ1-1
CDR3aa: CASIDAQALNTEAFF
CDR3nt: TGTGCCAGCATCGACGCGCAGGCCCTAAACACTGAAGCTTTCTTT

len: 13
d_gene: TRBD1
abundance: NA
v_gene: TRBV19
j_gene: TRBJ2-3
CDR3aa: CASSDRGRDTQYF
CDR3nt: TGTGCCAGTAGTGACAGGGGGCGAGATACGCAGTATTTT

len: 14
d_gene: NA
abundance: NA
v_gene: TRBV13
j_gene: TRBJ2-3
CDR3aa: CASRATTSTDTQYF
CDR3nt: TGTGCCAGCAGAGCCACTACCAGCACAGATACGCAGTATTTT

len: 14
d_gene: TRBD1
abundance: NA
v_gene: TRBV9
j_gene: TRBJ1-2
CDR3aa: CASSGQGQTYGYTF
CDR3nt: TGTGCCAGCAGCGGCCAGGGACAGACCTATGGCTACACCTTC

len: 15
d_gene: NA
abundance: once
v_gene: TRBV9
j_gene: TRBJ2-7
CDR3aa: CASSSDGSGGLEQYF
CDR3nt: TGTGCCAGCAGCTCCGATGGGTCAGGGGGACTCGAGCAGTACTTC

len: 12
d_gene: NA
abundance: NA
v_gene: TRBV10-2
j_gene: TRBJ1-2
CDR3aa: CASSKDSYGYTF
CDR3nt: TGCGCCAGCAGCAAGGACAGCTATGGCTACACCTTC

len: 14
d_gene: NA
abundance: few
v_gene: TRBV7-2
j_gene: TRBJ1-6
CDR3aa: CASSLDGPNSPLHF
CDR3nt: TGTGCCAGCAGCTTAGACGGGCCGAATTCACCCCTCCACTTT

len: 15
d_gene: TRBD2
abundance: NA
v_gene: TRBV13
j_gene: TRBJ2-4
CDR3aa: CASSPAASGRNIQYF
CDR3nt: TGTGCCAGCAGCCCTGCGGCCAGCGGGAGAAACATTCAGTACTTC

len: 14
d_gene: NA
abundance: NA
v_gene: TRBV5-1
j_gene: TRBJ1-1
CDR3aa: CASSLWVMNTEAFF
CDR3nt: TGCGCCAGCAGTCTGTGGGTCATGAACACTGAAGCTTTCTTT

len: 12
d_gene: NA
abundance: NA
v_gene: TRBV19
j_gene: TRBJ2-3
CDR3aa: CASGHGTDTQYF
CDR3nt: TGTGCCAGTGGTCATGGCACAGATACGCAGTATTTT

len: 13
d_gene: NA
abundance: few
v_gene: TRBV27
j_gene: TRBJ2-7
CDR3aa: CASSPDGDYEQYF
CDR3nt: TGTGCCAGCAGTCCCGACGGGGACTACGAGCAGTACTTC

len: 19
d_gene: NA
abundance: NA
v_gene: TRBV4-1
j_gene: TRBJ1-1
CDR3aa: CASSQTTQAIHIMNTEAFF
CDR3nt: TGCGCCAGCAGCCAAACTACACAGGCTATACACATAATGAACACTGAAGCTTTCTTT

len: 13
d_gene: NA
abundance: once
v_gene: TRBV11-3
j_gene: TRBJ2-1
CDR3aa: CASSLVQGGEQFF
CDR3nt: TGTGCCAGCAGCTTAGTCCAGGGCGGTGAGCAGTTCTTC

len: 10
d_gene: NA
abundance: NA
v_gene: TRBV20-1
j_gene: TRBJ2-1
CDR3aa: CSAKDNEQFF
CDR3nt: TGCAGTGCTAAGGACAATGAGCAGTTCTTC

len: 13
d_gene: TRBD2
abundance: NA
v_gene: TRBV30
j_gene: TRBJ2-1
CDR3aa: CAWSVNSGNEQFF
CDR3nt: TGTGCCTGGAGTGTCAATAGCGGGAACGAGCAGTTCTTC

len: 14
d_gene: TRBD2
abundance: NA
v_gene: TRBV19
j_gene: TRBJ2-2
CDR3aa: CASSILAGAGELFF
CDR3nt: TGTGCCAGTAGTATACTAGCGGGAGCCGGGGAGCTGTTTTTT

len: 15
d_gene: TRBD1
abundance: NA
v_gene: TRBV15
j_gene: TRBJ2-7
CDR3aa: CATSSYGTGVYEQYF
CDR3nt: TGTGCCACCAGCAGTTACGGGACAGGGGTTTACGAGCAGTACTTC

len: 14
d_gene: NA
abundance: NA
v_gene: TRBV6-5
j_gene: TRBJ2-5
CDR3aa: CASIPPGTEETQYF
CDR3nt: TGTGCCAGCATTCCGCCCGGGACCGAAGAGACCCAGTACTTC

len: 15
d_gene: TRBD1
abundance: NA
v_gene: TRBV4-3
j_gene: TRBJ1-2
CDR3aa: CASSWLGTGQNGYTF
CDR3nt: TGCGCCAGCAGCTGGCTCGGGACAGGCCAAAATGGCTACACCTTC